These T cell receptor beta chains were read from a single sample in a study of regulatory T cells in long-lasting Graves disease. TCRdb independently ran MiXCR on the multiplex PCR reads; one entry per CDR3 protein. The sample contains about 460,000 distinct CDR3 sequences, roughly 15% of which appear only once. A further study also used this sample, focusing on T cells in Graves' hyperthyroidism and ophthalmopathy.

The sequencing used peripheral blood mononuclear cells (PBMCs), collected at new diagnosis, from a patient treated with antithyroid drugs. The receptors derive from a woman aged 45 to 65 with Graves disease. Each CDR3 is given with its conserved first and last residue. D genes are given only for firm matches. Size tells how often a clone was seen (once, few, many) or the class of an expanded clone, and some rows leave it out.

CDR3 DNA: TGCGCCAGTCGTAATGGACCTGGGGGTGGCACCATATATTTT; CDR3 protein: CASRNGPGGGTIYF; clone size: few; V gene: TRBV4-1; D gene: .; J gene: TRBJ1-3
CDR3 DNA: TGTGCCAGCTCAAGCTCCGGGACAGGGGGAATGGAGACCCAGTACTTC; CDR3 protein: CASSSSGTGGMETQYF; clone size: few; V gene: TRBV18; D gene: TRBD1; J gene: TRBJ2-5
CDR3 DNA: TGTGCCAGCAGTGCCTTGGGGACAGGGGCCTACGAGCAGTACTTC; CDR3 protein: CASSALGTGAYEQYF; clone size: many; V gene: TRBV2; D gene: TRBD1; J gene: TRBJ2-7
CDR3 DNA: TGTGCCAGCGGCCTGGGGGGGGGCGACGCCCTCCACTTT; CDR3 protein: CASGLGGGDALHF; clone size: .; V gene: TRBV7-2; D gene: .; J gene: TRBJ1-6
CDR3 DNA: TGTGCCAGCAGCTTAGGACCCGACAGGGTAAATGAGCAGTTCTTC; CDR3 protein: CASSLGPDRVNEQFF; clone size: many; V gene: TRBV11-2; D gene: TRBD1; J gene: TRBJ2-1
CDR3 DNA: TGTGCCAGCAGCGTAGCTACACAGGGGGCGGTTACGCAGTATTTT; CDR3 protein: CASSVATQGAVTQYF; clone size: .; V gene: TRBV9; D gene: TRBD1; J gene: TRBJ2-3
CDR3 DNA: TGCGCCAGCAGCCTCCGACAGAATGATGAAGCTTTCTTT; CDR3 protein: CASSLRQNDEAFF; clone size: many; V gene: TRBV5-1; D gene: .; J gene: TRBJ1-1
CDR3 DNA: TGTGCCAGTAGTCGAGGGGCAGCCCTGATGAACACTGAAGCTTTCTTT; CDR3 protein: CASSRGAALMNTEAFF; clone size: .; V gene: TRBV19; D gene: .; J gene: TRBJ1-1
CDR3 DNA: TGTGCCACAAATTCGGGCCTAAGGACAGATACGCAGTATTTT; CDR3 protein: CATNSGLRTDTQYF; clone size: many; V gene: TRBV7-9; D gene: .; J gene: TRBJ2-3
CDR3 DNA: TGTGCCAGCAGTTTTTTGGGACAGGGGCCGCCTGAAGCTTTCTTT; CDR3 protein: CASSFLGQGPPEAFF; clone size: many; V gene: TRBV28; D gene: TRBD1; J gene: TRBJ1-1
CDR3 DNA: TGCAGCGTTCCCGCTAGCGGAGCTTACCAAGAGACCCAGTACTTC; CDR3 protein: CSVPASGAYQETQYF; clone size: many; V gene: TRBV29-1; D gene: TRBD2; J gene: TRBJ2-5
CDR3 DNA: TGTGCCAGCAGCGACTCGACTAGCGGGAGTGAGAACACCGGGGAGCTGTTTTTT; CDR3 protein: CASSDSTSGSENTGELFF; clone size: .; V gene: TRBV9; D gene: TRBD2; J gene: TRBJ2-2
CDR3 DNA: TGTGCCAGCAGCTTCTCATATGAGCAGTTCTTC; CDR3 protein: CASSFSYEQFF; clone size: many; V gene: TRBV11-1; D gene: .; J gene: TRBJ2-1
CDR3 DNA: TGTGCCAGCAGTTCCCTACAGGGGGCTCTCAATGAAAAACTGTTTTTT; CDR3 protein: CASSSLQGALNEKLFF; clone size: .; V gene: TRBV28; D gene: TRBD1; J gene: TRBJ1-4
CDR3 DNA: TGTGCCACCAGCACAGAGACAGGTCTGAACACTGAAGCTTTCTTT; CDR3 protein: CATSTETGLNTEAFF; clone size: many; V gene: TRBV15; D gene: .; J gene: TRBJ1-1
CDR3 DNA: TGCAGTGCCCTCTCATGGAGGATAAACTACGAGCAGTACTTC; CDR3 protein: CSALSWRINYEQYF; clone size: many; V gene: TRBV20-1; D gene: .; J gene: TRBJ2-7
CDR3 DNA: TGTGCCAGCAAACCACAGGACAGGCTCACCGGGGAGCTGTTTTTT; CDR3 protein: CASKPQDRLTGELFF; clone size: few; V gene: TRBV28; D gene: TRBD1; J gene: TRBJ2-2
CDR3 DNA: TGTGCCAGCAGTTTGAGAGTTTTCGAGAGCAATCAGCCCCAGCATTTT; CDR3 protein: CASSLRVFESNQPQHF; clone size: many; V gene: TRBV12-3/TRBV12-4; D gene: .; J gene: TRBJ1-5
CDR3 DNA: TGTGCCAGCAGTTCTTTGGGTGCGGGAAACACCATATATTTT; CDR3 protein: CASSSLGAGNTIYF; clone size: few; V gene: TRBV6-9; D gene: .; J gene: TRBJ1-3
CDR3 DNA: TGTGCCAGCAGCTTGGTGAGCGGGGCTCGGCAAGAGACCCAGTACTTC; CDR3 protein: CASSLVSGARQETQYF; clone size: many; V gene: TRBV5-6; D gene: TRBD2; J gene: TRBJ2-5
CDR3 DNA: TGTGCCAGCAGTTTTGCCAGCTACGAGCAGTACTTC; CDR3 protein: CASSFASYEQYF; clone size: many; V gene: TRBV28; D gene: .; J gene: TRBJ2-7
CDR3 DNA: TGTGCCTGGAGTGATACTGCAGGGGCCCCAGGGCACAATGAGCAGTTCTTC; CDR3 protein: CAWSDTAGAPGHNEQFF; clone size: many; V gene: TRBV30; D gene: .; J gene: TRBJ2-1
CDR3 DNA: TGTGCCACCCCGGGGGAGGTAAATGAGCAGTTCTTC; CDR3 protein: CATPGEVNEQFF; clone size: .; V gene: TRBV24-1; D gene: .; J gene: TRBJ2-1
CDR3 DNA: TGCGCCAGCCGGAATGGACTAGCGGGAGACGAGCAGTACTTC; CDR3 protein: CASRNGLAGDEQYF; clone size: many; V gene: TRBV5-1; D gene: TRBD2; J gene: TRBJ2-7
CDR3 DNA: TGTGCCAGCAGAGAGGAGTACACTGGCGGCTACACCTTC; CDR3 protein: CASREEYTGGYTF; clone size: few; V gene: TRBV6-1; D gene: .; J gene: TRBJ1-2
CDR3 DNA: TGTGCCAGCAGTTTAGGCGTCCATGAGCAGTTCTTC; CDR3 protein: CASSLGVHEQFF; clone size: many; V gene: TRBV28; D gene: .; J gene: TRBJ2-1
CDR3 DNA: TGTGCCAGCAGCCGAGGGTCCGGGGACTACGAGCAGTACTTC; CDR3 protein: CASSRGSGDYEQYF; clone size: few; V gene: TRBV9; D gene: .; J gene: TRBJ2-7
CDR3 DNA: TGCGCCAGCAGTCTAACTAGAGGATCCAATGAGCAGTTCTTC; CDR3 protein: CASSLTRGSNEQFF; clone size: .; V gene: TRBV10-1; D gene: .; J gene: TRBJ2-1
CDR3 DNA: TGCAGTGCTAGAGTCGGAAGCACAGATACGCAGTATTTT; CDR3 protein: CSARVGSTDTQYF; clone size: many; V gene: TRBV20-1; D gene: .; J gene: TRBJ2-3
CDR3 DNA: TGTGCCAGCAGCTTAGCGGGGCCCCTTGACGGTGAGCAGTTCTTC; CDR3 protein: CASSLAGPLDGEQFF; clone size: .; V gene: TRBV11-2; D gene: .; J gene: TRBJ2-1
CDR3 DNA: TGCGCCAGCAGCCAACCTCGAGGAGCGGGATTCGAATACTCCTACAATGAGCAGTTCTTC; CDR3 protein: CASSQPRGAGFEYSYNEQFF; clone size: few; V gene: TRBV4-1; D gene: TRBD2; J gene: TRBJ2-1
CDR3 DNA: TGTGCCAGCAGTGAAGGGACAGCAACTAATGAAAAACTGTTTTTT; CDR3 protein: CASSEGTATNEKLFF; clone size: many; V gene: TRBV2; D gene: .; J gene: TRBJ1-4